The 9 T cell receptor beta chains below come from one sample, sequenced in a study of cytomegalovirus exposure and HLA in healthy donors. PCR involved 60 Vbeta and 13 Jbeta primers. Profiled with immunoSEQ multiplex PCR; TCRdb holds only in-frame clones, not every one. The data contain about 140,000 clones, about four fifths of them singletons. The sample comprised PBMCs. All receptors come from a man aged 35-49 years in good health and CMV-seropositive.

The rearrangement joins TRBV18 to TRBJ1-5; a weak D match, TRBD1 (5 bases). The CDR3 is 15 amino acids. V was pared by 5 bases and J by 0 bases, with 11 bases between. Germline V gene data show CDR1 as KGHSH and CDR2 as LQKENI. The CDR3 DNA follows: TGTGCCAGCTCATTCTCGACAGTTAGCAATCAGCCCCAGCATTTT. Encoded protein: CASSFSTVSNQPQHF.

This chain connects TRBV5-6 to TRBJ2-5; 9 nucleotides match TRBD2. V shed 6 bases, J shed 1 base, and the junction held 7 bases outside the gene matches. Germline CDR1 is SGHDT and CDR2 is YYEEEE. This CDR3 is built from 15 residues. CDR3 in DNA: TGTGCCAGCACTTGGCTAGCGGGGACCCAAGAGACCCAGTACTTC. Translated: CASTWLAGTQETQYF.

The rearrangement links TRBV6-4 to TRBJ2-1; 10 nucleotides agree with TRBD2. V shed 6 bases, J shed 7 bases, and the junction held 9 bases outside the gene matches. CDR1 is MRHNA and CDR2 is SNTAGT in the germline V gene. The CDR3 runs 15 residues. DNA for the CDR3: TGTGCCAGCAGCGTACTAGCGGGATATAATAATGAGCAGTTCTTC. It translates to CASSVLAGYNNEQFF.

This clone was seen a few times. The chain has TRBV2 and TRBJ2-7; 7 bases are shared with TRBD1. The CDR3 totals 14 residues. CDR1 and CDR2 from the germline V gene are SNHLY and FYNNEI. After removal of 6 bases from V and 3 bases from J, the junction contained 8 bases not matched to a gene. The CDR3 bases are TGTGCCAGCAGCCCCCGGACAGGCCTCTACGAGCAGTACTTC. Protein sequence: CASSPRTGLYEQYF. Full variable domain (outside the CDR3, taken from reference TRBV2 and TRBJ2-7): EPEVTQTPSHQVTQMGQEVILRCVPISNHLYFYWYRQILGQKVEFLVSFYNNEISEKSEIFDDQFSVERPDGSNFTLKIRSTKLEDSAMYFCASSPRTGLYEQYFGPGTRLTVT.

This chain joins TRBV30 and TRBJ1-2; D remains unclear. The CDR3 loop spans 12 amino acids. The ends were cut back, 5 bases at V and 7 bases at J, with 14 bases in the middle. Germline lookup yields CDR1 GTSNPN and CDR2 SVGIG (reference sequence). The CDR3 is CAWVPQQRGYTF. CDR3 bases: TGTGCCTGGGTCCCTCAGCAGCGTGGCTACACCTTC.

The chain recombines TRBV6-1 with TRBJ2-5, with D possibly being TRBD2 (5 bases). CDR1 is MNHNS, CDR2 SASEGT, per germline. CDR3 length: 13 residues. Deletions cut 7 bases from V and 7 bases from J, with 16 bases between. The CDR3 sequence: CASKEVRRWTQYF. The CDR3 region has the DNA TGTGCCAGCAAGGAGGTGCGCAGGTGGACCCAGTACTTC.

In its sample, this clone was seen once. The chain's CDR3 is CASSLRQGAETQYF. The CDR3 DNA follows: TGTGCCAGCAGCTTAAGACAGGGGGCAGAGACCCAGTACTTC. The chain recombines TRBV7-2 with TRBJ2-5; 10 nucleotides agree with TRBD1. CDR1 and CDR2 from the germline V gene are SGHTA and FQGNSA. V lost 2 bases, J lost 4 bases, and 1 base stayed unmatched. The CDR3 has 14 amino acids.

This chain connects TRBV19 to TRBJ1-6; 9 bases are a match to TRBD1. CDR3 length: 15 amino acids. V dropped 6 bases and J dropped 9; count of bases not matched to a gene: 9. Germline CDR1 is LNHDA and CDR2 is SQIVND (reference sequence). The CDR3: CASSNLQGAGSPLHF. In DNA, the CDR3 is TGTGCCAGTAGCAACCTACAGGGGGCAGGTTCACCCCTCCACTTT. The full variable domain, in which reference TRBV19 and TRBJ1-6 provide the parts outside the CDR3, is DGGITQSPKYLFRKEGQNVTLSCEQNLNHDAMYWYRQDPGQGLRLIYYSQIVNDFQKGDIAEGYSVSREKKESFPLTVTSAQKNPTAFYLCASSNLQGAGSPLHFGNGTRLTVT.

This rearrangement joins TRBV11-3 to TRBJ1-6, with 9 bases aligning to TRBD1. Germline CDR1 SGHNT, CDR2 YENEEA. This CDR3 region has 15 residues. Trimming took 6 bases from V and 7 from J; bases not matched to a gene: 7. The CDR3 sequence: CASSSTGTGNSPLHF. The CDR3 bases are TGTGCCAGCAGTTCCACCGGGACAGGGAATTCACCCCTCCACTTT.